The clone carrying this T cell receptor (beta chain) was detected a few times. Antigen: not known. This sample also contains other DNA sequences that code for the same CDR3. This table comes from immunoSEQ multiplex PCR, and its TCRdb copy is limited to in-frame clones, with some not included. The table lists approximately 470,000 clones, over 70% of them singletons. The data derive from a study of shared clonotypes between healthy human individuals. Whole-study context: A couple of women and a few men aged 18 to 49 made up the donors. Overall study findings and caveats: The diversity represented, both genetic and in exposure history, was limited by few donors.

Nashville, Tennessee was home to all donors, who were Caucasian adults. There are 14 residues in the CDR3. Per the germline V gene, CDR1 is SGHRS and CDR2 is YFSETQ. V lost 0 bases to trimming and J lost 1 base, with 8 bases between them. The source material was PBMCs. The sequence was obtained from a woman aged 35 to 49 in good health. Some clones in this sample may be carry-over from other donors' samples. The rearrangement joins TRBV5-1 to TRBJ2-7, with a possible D match to TRBD2 (5 bases). The CDR3 DNA reads TGCGCCAGCAGCTTGGCTTCGGGGTCCTACGAGCAGTACTTC. This encodes CASSLASGSYEQYF.